What follows are 32 T cell receptor beta chains derived from one specimen sequenced in a study of shared clonotypes between healthy human individuals (TCRdb year 2020). Library prep was done by the immunoSEQ multiplex PCR assay. Sourced from immuneACCESS, this table was stored by TCRdb with only in-frame sequences that have V and J called. A share of the clones is absent; for the studies checked, an unresolved V gene accounts for under half, and the remainder has no known explanation. The sample contains roughly 1,600,000 clones, about 98.5% of them found a single time. Clones ranked in the top ten supply roughly 0.35% of the sample. Sequenced material: naive CD4+ T cells sorted from blood. This specimen's cell subset or site label, per the study, means: CD45RA+ positively selected. The origin of the receptors is a man younger than 45 in good health.

This chain uses TRBV5-6 with TRBJ2-4, with TRBD1 identical over 9 bases. Germline CDR1 and CDR2: SGHDT and YYEEEE. There are 15 residues in the CDR3. V lost 4 bases, J lost 7 bases, and 9 bases stayed unmatched. The CDR3 loop reads CASSGTGQGENIQYF. As DNA, the CDR3 is TGTGCCAGCAGCGGAACGGGACAGGGTGAGAACATTCAGTACTTC.

The chain combines TRBV7-6 with TRBJ1-5; D is possibly TRBD1 (5 bases). The CDR3 loop spans 16 amino acids. From germline, CDR1 is SGHVS and CDR2 FNYEAQ. V was pared by 3 bases and J by 0 bases, with 12 bases between. The CDR3, as DNA: TGTGCCAGCAGCTTGGGGCTTGGCGGTAGCAATCAGCCCCAGCATTTT. This sequence encodes CASSLGLGGSNQPQHF. The variable domain in full, completed from reference TRBV7-6 and TRBJ1-5, reads GAGVSQSPRYKVTKRGQDVALRCDPISGHVSLYWYRQALGQGPEFLTYFNYEAQQDKSGLPNDRFSAERPEGSISTLTIQRTEQRDSAMYRCASSLGLGGSNQPQHFGDGTRLSIL.

The J gene is TRBJ2-1, the V gene TRBV4-1, with TRBD2 matching 7 bases. V was clipped by 0 bases and J by 4 bases; unmatched bases: 6. Germline V gives CDR1 MGHRA, CDR2 YSYEKL. This CDR3 contains 16 residues. CDR3 protein: CASSQESSSGYNEQFF. The CDR3 DNA reads TGCGCCAGCAGCCAAGAAAGCTCTAGCGGTTACAATGAGCAGTTCTTC.

The J gene is TRBJ2-5, the V gene TRBV7-2, with D maybe TRBD1 (5 bases). Germline CDR1 SGHTA, CDR2 FQGNSA. V was clipped by 4 bases and J by 5 bases, with 11 bases between them. The CDR3 length is 13 residues. CDR3: CASSYRIRETQYF. CDR3 DNA sequence: TGTGCCAGCAGCTACAGGATCAGGGAGACCCAGTACTTC.

This chain connects TRBV7-6 to TRBJ2-2; 11 bases align to TRBD2. Germline V CDR1 and CDR2: SGHVS, FNYEAQ. V shed 5 bases, J shed 5 bases, and the junction held 4 bases outside the gene matches. The CDR3 has 15 residues. The CDR3 bases are TGTGCCAGCAGCCACACTAGCGGGGGTACCGGGGAGCTGTTTTTT. This translates into CASSHTSGGTGELFF.

The chain employs TRBV28 and TRBJ2-7, with D perhaps assigned TRBD1 or TRBD2 (5 bases each). Germline V gives CDR1 MDHEN, CDR2 SYDVKM. V lost 3 bases, J lost 2 bases, and 17 bases lay in between. The CDR3 spans 16 residues. The CDR3 is CASSLGPRDRTYEQYF. CDR3 in DNA: TGTGCCAGCAGTTTGGGCCCCCGGGACCGAACCTACGAGCAGTACTTC. Filled out from reference TRBV28 and TRBJ2-7, the complete variable domain reads DVKVTQSSRYLVKRTGEKVFLECVQDMDHENMFWYRQDPGLGLRLIYFSYDVKMKEKGDIPEGYSVSREKKERFSLILESASTNQTSMYLCASSLGPRDRTYEQYFGPGTRLTVT.

The chain is built from TRBV14 and TRBJ2-3; 8 nucleotides match TRBD2. This CDR3 comprises 18 residues. Germline CDR1 reads SGHDN; CDR2 reads FVKESK. V lost 0 bases and J lost 4; bases outside the gene matches: 12. CDR3 sequence reads: CASSQDAPLAGAADTQYF. As DNA, the CDR3 is TGTGCCAGCAGCCAAGATGCCCCTCTAGCGGGTGCCGCAGATACGCAGTATTTT.

For this clone: The same CDR3 is also encoded by other DNA sequences in this sample. This rearrangement joins TRBV15 to TRBJ2-1, with 11 bases that match TRBD2. Germline loops: CDR1 LNHNV, CDR2 YYDKDF (reference sequence). The CDR3 sequence is 15 residues long. Trimming cost V 0 bases and J 7 bases; bases outside gene matches: 2. The CDR3 DNA is TGTGCCACCAGCAGAGAGGGGACTAGCGGTAATGAGCAGTTCTTC. It encodes CATSREGTSGNEQFF.

This clone was recorded a few times. At the DNA level, this CDR3 is encoded by other sequences in the same sample as well. V gene TRBV5-1 combines with J gene TRBJ2-1; TRBD2 matches at 10 bases. J gave up 4 bases and V 1 base, and 2 bases lay outside the gene matches. CDR3 length: 15 amino acids. CDR1 and CDR2 from the germline V gene are SGHRS and YFSETQ. CDR3: CASSLTSGTYNEQFF. The CDR3 DNA is TGCGCCAGCAGCTTGACTAGCGGGACTTACAATGAGCAGTTCTTC.

This chain joins TRBV6-6 and TRBJ1-1, with no clear D. In germline, CDR1 is MNHNY, CDR2 SVGAGI (reference sequence). This CDR3 spans 11 amino acids. Trimming cost V 10 bases and J 1 base, with 7 bases left between them. The CDR3 reads CATYENTEAFF. The CDR3 DNA reads as TGTGCCACCTACGAGAACACTGAAGCTTTCTTT.

The chain joins TRBV14 to TRBJ2-7, with D hard to call. Per germline, CDR1 SGHDN and CDR2 FVKESK. The germline V and J ends were trimmed by 1 base and 4 bases, with 11 bases remaining between them. This CDR3 region has 14 residues. The CDR3 is CASSQARGVYEQYF. DNA of the CDR3: TGTGCCAGCAGCCAAGCCAGAGGTGTATACGAGCAGTACTTC.

The rearrangement joins TRBV14 to TRBJ2-1; a possible D gene is TRBD2 (5 bases). The length of the CDR3 is 18 residues. The germline V gene encodes CDR1 SGHDN and CDR2 FVKESK. Trimming took off 3 bases at V and 0 bases at J, with 18 bases between the two ends. The CDR3 loop is CASSHSGRLGSSYNEQFF. DNA of the CDR3: TGTGCCAGCAGCCATTCCGGGCGTCTGGGGAGCTCCTACAATGAGCAGTTCTTC.

The chain is built from TRBV29-1 and TRBJ2-7; 10 nucleotides line up with TRBD1. Per the germline V gene, CDR1 is SQVTM and CDR2 is ANQGSEA. V lost 7 bases and J lost 2; bases outside the gene matches: 8. The CDR3 is made up of 14 amino acids. CDR3 region: CSAVSGTGAYEQYF. For the CDR3, the DNA is TGCAGCGCAGTATCCGGGACAGGGGCCTACGAGCAGTACTTC.

V is TRBV5-5 and J is TRBJ2-7; D is unclear. The germline V gene has CDR1 SGHKS and CDR2 YYEKEE (reference sequence). V was trimmed by 0 bases and J by 6 bases, leaving 22 bases between them. The CDR3 is 17 residues long. CDR3 nucleotide sequence: TGTGCCAGCAGCTTGGTTGGTGGTGCAGTCCCCTATGGCGAGCAGTACTTC. Encoded protein: CASSLVGGAVPYGEQYF. The full variable domain, its missing parts supplied by reference TRBV5-5 and TRBJ2-7, is DAGVTQSPTHLIKTRGQQVTLRCSPISGHKSVSWYQQVLGQGPQFIFQYYEKEERGRGNFPDRFSARQFPNYSSELNVNALLLGDSALYLCASSLVGGAVPYGEQYFGPGTRLTVT.

The CDR3 DNA follows: TGTGCCAGCAGCTTAGCCGGGACAGGGTCCCCTGGGGCCAACGTCCTGACTTTC. This sequence encodes CASSLAGTGSPGANVLTF. The J gene is TRBJ2-6, the V gene TRBV7-6; 9 bases are a match to TRBD1. The V segment lost 0 bases and the J segment 2 bases; nucleotides outside the gene matches: 5. This CDR3 is 18 amino acids long. In germline, CDR1 is SGHVS, CDR2 FNYEAQ.

This clone was observed a single time. The V gene is TRBV6-5, the J gene TRBJ1-4; the D is unclear. Germline CDR1 and CDR2: MNHEY and SVGAGI. This CDR3 spans 13 amino acids. Trimming left V 5 bases short and J 8 bases short, with 12 bases between. The CDR3: CASSKPPGEKLFF. The CDR3 region has the DNA TGTGCCAGCAGTAAGCCCCCCGGGGAAAAACTGTTTTTT.

The rearrangement joins TRBV11-2 to TRBJ2-3, with D unclear. V was clipped by 6 bases and J by 0 bases, with 10 bases between them. Germline CDR1 SGHAT, CDR2 FQNNGV. The CDR3 contains 14 residues. CDR3 bases: TGTGCCAGCAGAGAACAGATGAGCACAGATACGCAGTATTTT. This codes for CASREQMSTDTQYF.

This chain joins TRBV5-4 and TRBJ2-5; D ambiguous. This CDR3 is built from 15 residues. The V end was cut by 1 base, the J end by 4 bases, with 14 bases between. Germline V lookup: CDR1 SGHNT, CDR2 YYREEE (reference sequence). The CDR3 region is CASSLLGGAAETQYF. The CDR3 region has the DNA TGTGCCAGCAGCTTGCTCGGCGGCGCGGCAGAGACCCAGTACTTC.

The chain uses TRBV25-1 and TRBJ2-7; 10 bases align to TRBD2. The germline V gene has CDR1 MGHDK and CDR2 SYGVNS. V dropped 7 bases and J dropped 3; count of bases not matched to a gene: 6. The CDR3 runs to 14 residues. The CDR3 nucleotides read TGTGCCAGCACCCGAGCTAGCGGGGGCTACGAGCAGTACTTC. Encoded protein: CASTRASGGYEQYF.

The chain combines TRBV5-1 with TRBJ2-1; D possibly uses TRBD1 or TRBD2 (5 bases each). V dropped 6 bases and J dropped 9 bases, with 19 bases sitting between them. The CDR3 is 14 residues long. The germline V gene encodes CDR1 SGHRS and CDR2 YFSETQ. Here the CDR3 reads CASIPSGPMGEQFF. The CDR3 nucleotides are TGCGCCAGCATTCCGTCGGGACCGATGGGTGAGCAGTTCTTC. The variable domain in full, completed from reference TRBV5-1 and TRBJ2-1, reads KAGVTQTPRYLIKTRGQQVTLSCSPISGHRSVSWYQQTPGQGLQFLFEYFSETQRNKGNFPGRFSGRQFSNSRSEMNVSTLELGDSALYLCASIPSGPMGEQFFGPGTRLTVL.

This sequence joins TRBV2 and TRBJ2-7, with TRBD2 matching 7 bases. The CDR3 sequence is 14 residues long. Trimming at V came to 5 bases and at J to 4 bases, leaving 8 bases not matched to a gene. From germline, CDR1 is SNHLY and CDR2 FYNNEI. For the CDR3, the DNA is TGTGCCAGCAGTCCCACGGGGGGAGGATACGAGCAGTACTTC. This gives the protein CASSPTGGGYEQYF.

The chain links TRBV9 to TRBJ1-1, with TRBD1 matching over 8 bases. The CDR3 has 16 amino acids. CDR1 is SGDLS, CDR2 YYNGEE, per germline. V was pared by 1 base and J by 1 base, with 6 bases of the junction left unmatched. The CDR3 protein is CASSVLGTGKNTEAFF. The CDR3 coding sequence is TGTGCCAGCAGCGTATTAGGGACAGGTAAGAACACTGAAGCTTTCTTT.

V gene TRBV4-1 combines with J gene TRBJ1-1; TRBD1 is a possible D gene (6 bases). The length of the CDR3 is 15 residues. Per germline, CDR1 MGHRA and CDR2 YSYEKL. The ends were cut back, 4 bases at V and 3 bases at J, with 15 bases in the middle. The CDR3: CASSPGGAKDTEAFF. The CDR3 DNA reads TGCGCCAGCAGCCCCGGGGGGGCAAAAGACACTGAAGCTTTCTTT.

The chain recombines TRBV5-8 with TRBJ1-5; a weak D match, TRBD1 (5 bases). V lost 1 base, J lost 4 bases, and 9 bases lay in between. The CDR3 spans 14 residues. Germline V gene lookup returns CDR1 SGHTS and CDR2 YDEGEE. As DNA, the CDR3 is TGTGCCAGCAGCTTGCGACAGCCAAATCAGCCCCAGCATTTT. This encodes CASSLRQPNQPQHF.

The chain carries TRBV29-1 and TRBJ1-1; D possibly corresponds to TRBD1 (6 bases). V was cut by 6 bases and J by 1 base, with 18 bases left in between. The CDR3 spans 15 residues. In germline, CDR1 is SQVTM, CDR2 ANQGSEA. In DNA, the CDR3 is TGCAGCGTAGGGACAAGATTGGCAAAGAACACTGAAGCTTTCTTT. As protein: CSVGTRLAKNTEAFF.

The rearrangement uses TRBV19 and TRBJ1-5, with a weak D call TRBD1 (6 bases). The CDR3 contains 16 residues. Germline V CDR1 and CDR2: LNHDA, SQIVND (reference sequence). Between the trimmed V and J ends, which lost 10 bases and 4 bases, there was a span of 23 bases. The CDR3 DNA follows: TGTGCCACTGTGTCTGGGCAGGGGCTCAGTAATCAGCCCCAGCATTTT. Translation gives CATVSGQGLSNQPQHF. The entire variable domain, with the rest obtained from reference TRBV19 and TRBJ1-5, is as follows: DGGITQSPKYLFRKEGQNVTLSCEQNLNHDAMYWYRQDPGQGLRLIYYSQIVNDFQKGDIAEGYSVSREKKESFPLTVTSAQKNPTAFYLCATVSGQGLSNQPQHFGDGTRLSIL.

In this sample, this clone turned up once. The chain joins TRBV6-5 to TRBJ1-3, with D tentatively TRBD1 (6 bases). V dropped 6 bases and J dropped 8 bases, with 17 bases sitting between them. Germline CDR1 MNHEY, CDR2 SVGAGI. The CDR3 length is 14 residues. CDR3 protein: CASRPPGALDTIYF. Here the CDR3 DNA reads TGTGCCAGCAGACCGCCAGGGGCGCTAGACACCATATATTTT.

The chain couples TRBV5-1 to TRBJ2-3; no definite D call. CDR1 and CDR2 from the germline V gene are SGHRS and YFSETQ. Trimming removed 4 bases from V and 4 bases from J, with 13 bases in between. The CDR3 has 14 amino acids. CDR3 bases: TGCGCCAGCAGCAGGGTGGGTGGGGCAGATACGCAGTATTTT. Its protein is CASSRVGGADTQYF.

This sequence joins TRBV19 and TRBJ1-3, with D unclear. CDR1 and CDR2 (germline): LNHDA, SQIVND (reference sequence). V lost 2 bases to trimming and J lost 2 bases, with 7 bases between them. The CDR3 is 14 residues long. DNA of the CDR3: TGTGCCAGTAGTATACGGAAACCTGGAAACACCATATATTTT. Its translation: CASSIRKPGNTIYF.

Concerning this clone: The same CDR3 also results from other DNA sequences found in this sample. The chain couples TRBV5-1 to TRBJ2-1; no clear D. The CDR3 spans 11 residues. Germline lookup yields CDR1 SGHRS and CDR2 YFSETQ. Trimming removed 4 bases at V and 5 bases at J, with 4 bases between. For the CDR3, the DNA is TGCGCCAGCAGCCTCGACAATGAGCAGTTCTTC. This translates into CASSLDNEQFF.

The rearrangement links TRBV7-9 to TRBJ2-7; TRBD2 is a possible D gene (6 bases). V dropped 4 bases and J dropped 4 bases, with 20 bases sitting between them. Germline CDR1 SEHNR, CDR2 FQNEAQ (reference sequence). This CDR3 contains 16 residues. The CDR3 bases are TGTGCCAGCAGCTACCTCGGGGGAAGCGGGCAATACGAGCAGTACTTC. Translated: CASSYLGGSGQYEQYF.

The chain couples TRBV28 to TRBJ2-2; D may correspond to TRBD1 or TRBD2 (5 bases each). V lost 2 bases, J lost 4 bases, and 8 bases lay in between. Germline V gives CDR1 MDHEN, CDR2 SYDVKM. The length of the CDR3 is 14 residues. The CDR3 spells CASSLGGITGELFF. In DNA, the CDR3 is TGTGCCAGCAGTTTAGGGGGAATCACCGGGGAGCTGTTTTTT.